The 9 T cell receptor beta chains in this list originate from one sample, sequenced in a study of spatial heterogeneity in lung cancer. Noted time point: sample taken at primary tumor resection. Whole RNA, which was extracted from tumor, nontumor lung tissue or frozen PBMC, was sequenced without any cell sorting. MiXCR, run by TCRdb on the 5' RACE reads, gives a single entry per CDR3 protein. This sample has some 83,000 distinct CDR3 sequences, with approximately 20% found just once. The material was PBMCs, obtained at surgery. Receptors originate from a male donor with early-stage non-small cell lung cancer.

This clonotype was picked up a small number of times. This sequence joins TRBV27 and TRBJ2-7, with 8 bases that match TRBD2. This CDR3 region has 15 residues. Germline CDR1 reads MNHEY; CDR2 reads SMNVEV (reference sequence). The ends lost 2 bases at V and 2 bases at J; junction bases unmatched: 5. The CDR3 spells CASSLLAGPPYEQYF. The DNA of the CDR3 is TGTGCCAGCAGTTTACTAGCGGGCCCACCCTACGAGCAGTACTTC.

The chain couples TRBV28 to TRBJ1-2, with D unresolved. Between the trimmed V and J ends, which lost 6 bases and 3 bases, there was a span of 11 bases. The germline V gene encodes CDR1 MDHEN and CDR2 SYDVKM. This CDR3 region has 13 residues. The CDR3 loop reads CASSGVEYYGYTF. As DNA, the CDR3 is TGTGCCAGCAGCGGAGTGGAATACTATGGCTACACCTTC.

This clonotype was counted only a few times. The chain couples TRBV3-1 to TRBJ2-7, with D possibly TRBD1 on 5 matching bases. Germline CDR1 and CDR2: LGHDT and YNNKEL (reference sequence). CDR3 size: 14 residues. V lost 4 bases, J lost 5 bases, and 15 bases lay in between. The CDR3 DNA reads as TGTGCCAGCAGCCGCTTCAGGGTAGGTAACGAGCAGTACTTC. Protein product: CASSRFRVGNEQYF.

J is TRBJ2-2 and V is TRBV7-9; D is uncertain. V lost 6 bases to trimming and J lost 0 bases, with 5 bases between them. In germline, CDR1 is SEHNR, CDR2 FQNEAQ (reference sequence). The CDR3 loop spans 13 amino acids. CDR3 loop: CASRSTNTGELFF. CDR3 in DNA: TGTGCCAGCAGATCTACGAACACCGGGGAGCTGTTTTTT.

This clonotype was picked up a small number of times. The V and J genes are TRBV24-1 and TRBJ2-3; 8 bases agree with TRBD2. J lost 6 bases, V lost 3 bases, and 7 bases had no gene match. Germline CDR1 is KGHDR and CDR2 is SFDVKD. The CDR3 has 15 residues. This CDR3 reads CATSDPRSGSDTQYF. In DNA, the CDR3 is TGTGCCACCAGTGATCCCCGAAGCGGGAGCGATACGCAGTATTTT.

The chain employs TRBV20-1 and TRBJ2-1; D is undetermined. Trimming cost V 3 bases and J 4 bases, with 7 bases left between them. The CDR3 sequence is 12 residues long. Germline values: CDR1 DFQATT, CDR2 SNEGSKA (reference sequence). The CDR3 nucleotides read TGCAGTGCTAGTACAGCATACAATGAGCAGTTCTTC. This encodes CSASTAYNEQFF.

This clonotype has a handful of counts. The chain is built from TRBV12-3 or TRBV12-4 and TRBJ1-4, with 8 bases fitting TRBD1. The CDR3 contains 14 residues. Germline trimming cut 5 bases from V and 8 bases from J; bases unmatched to any gene: 7. The CDR3 sequence is CASSRQGLGEKLFF. The DNA of the CDR3 is TGTGCCAGCAGTCGACAGGGGTTGGGAGAAAAACTGTTTTTT.

This clonotype was counted between two and nine times. J is TRBJ2-1 and V is TRBV5-1; 12 nucleotides match TRBD1. The junction had 4 bases not matched to a gene; V was cut back by 0 bases and J by 6 bases. There are 16 residues in the CDR3. Germline V CDR1 and CDR2: SGHRS, YFSETQ. The chain's CDR3 is CASSLGGTGGLNEQFF. CDR3 nucleotide sequence: TGCGCCAGCAGCTTGGGCGGGACAGGGGGCCTCAATGAGCAGTTCTTC.

The CDR3 reads CASSFQGDSEKLFF. CDR3 DNA: TGTGCCAGCAGTTTCCAGGGGGATTCTGAAAAACTGTTTTTT. This chain links TRBV28 with TRBJ1-4, with 7 bases matching TRBD1. The CDR3 has 14 residues. V shed 3 bases, J shed 7 bases, and the junction held 5 bases outside the gene matches. Germline CDR1 and CDR2: MDHEN and SYDVKM.